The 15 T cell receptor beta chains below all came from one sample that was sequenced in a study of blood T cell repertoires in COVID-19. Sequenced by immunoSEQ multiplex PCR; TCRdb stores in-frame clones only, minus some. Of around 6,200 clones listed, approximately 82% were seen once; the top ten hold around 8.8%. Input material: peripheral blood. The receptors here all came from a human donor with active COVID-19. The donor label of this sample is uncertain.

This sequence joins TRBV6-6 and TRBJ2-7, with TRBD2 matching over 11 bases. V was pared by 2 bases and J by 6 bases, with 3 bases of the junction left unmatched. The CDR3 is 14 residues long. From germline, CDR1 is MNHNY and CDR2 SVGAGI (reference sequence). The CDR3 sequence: CASSYGTSGSEQYV. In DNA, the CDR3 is TGTGCCAGCAGTTACGGGACTAGCGGTAGCGAGCAGTACGTC.

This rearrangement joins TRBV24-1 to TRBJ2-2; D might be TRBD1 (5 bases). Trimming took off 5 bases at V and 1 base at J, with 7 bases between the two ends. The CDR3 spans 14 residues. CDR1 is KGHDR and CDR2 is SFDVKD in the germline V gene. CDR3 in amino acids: CATSGTGNTGELFF. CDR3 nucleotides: TGTGCCACCAGTGGAACAGGGAACACCGGGGAGCTGTTTTTT.

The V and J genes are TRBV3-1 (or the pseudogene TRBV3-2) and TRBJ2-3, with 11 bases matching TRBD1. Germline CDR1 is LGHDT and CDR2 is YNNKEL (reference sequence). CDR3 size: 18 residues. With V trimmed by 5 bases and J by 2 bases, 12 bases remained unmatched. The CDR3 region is CASSKGTGGGIFTDTQYF. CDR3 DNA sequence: TGTGCCAGCAGCAAAGGGACAGGGGGGGGGATATTCACAGATACGCAGTATTTT.

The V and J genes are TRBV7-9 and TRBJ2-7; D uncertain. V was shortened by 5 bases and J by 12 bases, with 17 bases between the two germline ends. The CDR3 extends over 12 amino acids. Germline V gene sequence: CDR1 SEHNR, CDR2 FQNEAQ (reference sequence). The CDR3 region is CASSPDPGPRYF. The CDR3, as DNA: TGTGCCAGCAGCCCCGATCCGGGTCCACGGTACTTC.

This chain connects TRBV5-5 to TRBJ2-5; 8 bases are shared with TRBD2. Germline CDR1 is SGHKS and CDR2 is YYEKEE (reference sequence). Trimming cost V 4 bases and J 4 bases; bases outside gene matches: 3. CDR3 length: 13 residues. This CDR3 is CASSLGTRETQYF. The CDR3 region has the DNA TGTGCCAGCAGCCTCGGGACTAGAGAGACCCAGTACTTC.

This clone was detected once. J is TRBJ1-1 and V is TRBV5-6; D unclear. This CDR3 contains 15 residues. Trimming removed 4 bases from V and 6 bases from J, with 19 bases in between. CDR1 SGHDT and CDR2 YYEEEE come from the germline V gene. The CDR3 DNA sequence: TGTGCCAGCAGCACCTGGGGAGGGAACGGCGCTGAAGCTTTCTTT. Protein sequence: CASSTWGGNGAEAFF.

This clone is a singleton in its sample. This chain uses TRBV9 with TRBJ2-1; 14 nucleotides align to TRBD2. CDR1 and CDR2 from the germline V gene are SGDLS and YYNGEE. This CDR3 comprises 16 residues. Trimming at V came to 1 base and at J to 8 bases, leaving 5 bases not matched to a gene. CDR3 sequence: CASSVLGTSGSYEQFF. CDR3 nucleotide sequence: TGTGCCAGCAGCGTACTCGGGACTAGCGGGAGCTATGAGCAGTTCTTC.

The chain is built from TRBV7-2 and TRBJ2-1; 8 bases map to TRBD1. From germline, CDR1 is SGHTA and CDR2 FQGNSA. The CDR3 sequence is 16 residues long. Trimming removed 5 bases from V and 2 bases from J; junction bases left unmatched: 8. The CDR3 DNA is TGTGCCAGCAGCCTACAGGGGGGACTCCCCTACAATGAGCAGTTCTTC. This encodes CASSLQGGLPYNEQFF.

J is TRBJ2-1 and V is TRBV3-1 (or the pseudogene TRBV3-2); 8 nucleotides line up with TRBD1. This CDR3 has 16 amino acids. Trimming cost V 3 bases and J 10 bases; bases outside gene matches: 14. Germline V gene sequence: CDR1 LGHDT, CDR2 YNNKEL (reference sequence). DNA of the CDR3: TGTGCCAGCAGCCATCCCAGGGGGCCCCTATTTGGGGAGCAGTTCTTC. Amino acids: CASSHPRGPLFGEQFF.

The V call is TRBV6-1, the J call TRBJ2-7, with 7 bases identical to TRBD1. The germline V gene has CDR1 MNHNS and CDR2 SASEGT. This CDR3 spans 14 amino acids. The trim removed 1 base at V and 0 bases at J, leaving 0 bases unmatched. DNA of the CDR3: TGTGCCAGCAGTGAAGGGGACAGCTCCTACGAGCAGTACGTC. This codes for CASSEGDSSYEQYV.

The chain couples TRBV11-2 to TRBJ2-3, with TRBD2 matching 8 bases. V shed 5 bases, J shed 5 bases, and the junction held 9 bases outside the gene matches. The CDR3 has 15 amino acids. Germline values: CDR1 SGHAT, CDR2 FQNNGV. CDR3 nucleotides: TGTGCCAGCAGCCCTGCGGGGGGTTCCTTAGATACGCAGTATTTT. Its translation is CASSPAGGSLDTQYF.

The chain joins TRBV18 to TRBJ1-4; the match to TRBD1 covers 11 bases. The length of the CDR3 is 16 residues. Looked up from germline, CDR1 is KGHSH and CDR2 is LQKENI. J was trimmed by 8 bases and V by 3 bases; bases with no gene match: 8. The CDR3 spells CASSPGQGAREEKLFF. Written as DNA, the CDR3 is TGTGCCAGCTCACCCGGACAGGGGGCGCGAGAAGAAAAACTGTTTTTT.

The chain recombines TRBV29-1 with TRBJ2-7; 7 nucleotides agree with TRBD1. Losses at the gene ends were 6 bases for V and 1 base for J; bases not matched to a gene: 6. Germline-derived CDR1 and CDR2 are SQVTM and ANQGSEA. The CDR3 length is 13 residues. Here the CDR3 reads CSVTGFESYEQYF. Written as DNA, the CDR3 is TGCAGCGTGACAGGGTTTGAATCCTACGAGCAGTACTTC.

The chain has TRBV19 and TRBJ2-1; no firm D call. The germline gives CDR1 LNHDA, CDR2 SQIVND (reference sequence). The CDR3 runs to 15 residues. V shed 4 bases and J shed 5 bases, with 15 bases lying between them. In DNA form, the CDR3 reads TGTGCCAGTAGTAACCCGATGCGCCTGAACAATGAGCAGTTCTTC. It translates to CASSNPMRLNNEQFF.

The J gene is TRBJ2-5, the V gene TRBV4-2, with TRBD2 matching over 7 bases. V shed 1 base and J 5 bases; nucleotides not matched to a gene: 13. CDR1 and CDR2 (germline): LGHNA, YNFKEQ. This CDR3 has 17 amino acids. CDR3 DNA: TGTGCCAGCAGCCAAGCCCGGGGGGAATCCTGGGGGGAGACCCAGTACTTC. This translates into CASSQARGESWGETQYF.